Below are 28 T cell receptor beta chains sequenced from a single sample in a study of vaccination effects on CD4 cells after COVID-19. The table came from immunoSEQ multiplex PCR; TCRdb's copy has only in-frame clones and leaves some out. Here the sample spans about 63,000 clones, about 79% being singletons. ViraFEST used viral peptide pools to expand antigen-specific CD4+ T cells before sequencing. Researchers isolated CD4+ T cells once approximately ten days of culture had elapsed. The healthy vaccine recipients, who had no prior SARS-CoV-2 infection, showed negative nucleocapsid antibodies. No antigen is known for these receptors. The specimen comprised CD4+ T cells from PBMCs cultured with HCoV-OC43 spike peptides, sampled before COVID-19 vaccination. Subset described: HCoV-OC43 spike overlapping peptide pool stimulation. These receptors came from a human donor who received a COVID-19 vaccine.

The chain uses TRBV2 and TRBJ1-2; TRBD1 might be the D (5 bases). Germline CDR1 is SNHLY and CDR2 is FYNNEI. This CDR3 comprises 17 residues. Trimming shortened V by 3 bases and J by 8 bases, and 25 bases separated the two germline ends. CDR3 DNA sequence: TGTGCCAGCAGTGACTTGGACATAAACTCTTCCGTGGAGGGCTACACCTTC. It encodes CASSDLDINSSVEGYTF.

The chain has TRBV5-6 and TRBJ2-1, with 11 bases identical to TRBD1. The CDR3 runs to 15 residues. Trimming at V came to 5 bases and at J to 7 bases, leaving 8 bases not matched to a gene. CDR1 and CDR2 from the germline V gene are SGHDT and YYEEEE. CDR3 sequence reads: CASSPIGTGGNEQFF. The CDR3 nucleotides read TGTGCCAGCAGTCCTATCGGGACAGGGGGGAATGAGCAGTTCTTC.

The chain joins TRBV4-3 to TRBJ2-5, with TRBD2 identical over 8 bases. V was pared by 4 bases and J by 4 bases, with 8 bases of the junction left unmatched. The germline V gene encodes CDR1 LGHNA and CDR2 YSLEER. The CDR3 is 15 residues long. The CDR3 region is CASSPGLGRGETQYF. The CDR3 DNA is TGCGCCAGCAGCCCGGGACTAGGTCGGGGAGAGACCCAGTACTTC.

This rearrangement joins TRBV7-2 to TRBJ2-5; 10 bases align to TRBD1. Trimming removed 5 bases from V and 2 bases from J; junction bases left unmatched: 8. The CDR3 extends over 16 amino acids. Germline loops: CDR1 SGHTA, CDR2 FQGNSA. The CDR3 reads CASSAGQGGTQETQYF. CDR3 in DNA: TGTGCCAGCAGCGCCGGACAGGGGGGTACACAAGAGACCCAGTACTTC.

The chain combines TRBV5-1 with TRBJ1-2; possible D gene TRBD1, 5 bases. The germline V gene has CDR1 SGHRS and CDR2 YFSETQ. V was pared by 4 bases and J by 1 base, with 8 bases between. The CDR3 sequence is 13 residues long. CDR3: CASSPDINYGYTF. The DNA for the CDR3 is TGCGCCAGCAGCCCGGACATTAACTATGGCTACACCTTC.

This chain links TRBV3-1 (or the pseudogene TRBV3-2) with TRBJ2-2; D is unclear. Trimming shortened V by 1 base and J by 7 bases, and 7 bases separated the two germline ends. The CDR3 loop spans 13 amino acids. Germline CDR1 is LGHDT and CDR2 is YNNKEL (reference sequence). DNA for the CDR3: TGTGCCAGCAGCCAAGGTCCGGGCGGGGAGCTGTTTTTT. Translation: CASSQGPGGELFF.

With respect to this clone: Additional DNA sequences in this sample encode the identical CDR3. This chain joins TRBV18 and TRBJ1-6; 7 nucleotides match TRBD1. This CDR3 comprises 14 residues. V dropped 6 bases and J dropped 6; count of bases not matched to a gene: 5. The germline gives CDR1 KGHSH, CDR2 LQKENI. Here the CDR3 reads CASSLDRANSPLHF. CDR3 nucleotide sequence: TGTGCCAGCTCTCTCGACAGGGCTAATTCACCCCTCCACTTT.

The chain carries TRBV5-1 and TRBJ2-1; 12 bases are shared with TRBD2. Trimming took 6 bases from V and 8 from J; bases not matched to a gene: 6. This CDR3 has 14 amino acids. CDR1 and CDR2 (germline): SGHRS, YFSETQ. The CDR3 is CASTTTSGGDEQFF. Written as DNA, the CDR3 is TGCGCCAGCACCACGACTAGCGGGGGTGATGAGCAGTTCTTC.

J is TRBJ2-1 and V is TRBV6-5; D gene unclear. The length of the CDR3 is 13 residues. The germline CDR1 and CDR2 sequences are MNHEY and SVGAGI. The V and J ends lost 11 bases and 8 bases respectively, with 19 bases between them. The CDR3 protein is CALGRSILDEQFF. Written as DNA, the CDR3 is TGTGCCTTAGGACGTTCAATCCTTGATGAGCAGTTCTTC.

The genes are TRBV30 and TRBJ2-5; 8 bases align to TRBD1. Trimming removed 1 base from V and 4 bases from J; junction bases left unmatched: 11. The CDR3 runs to 16 residues. Germline V CDR1 and CDR2: GTSNPN, SVGIG (reference sequence). CDR3: CAWSGGQGRGRETQYF. The DNA of the CDR3 is TGTGCCTGGAGTGGCGGACAGGGAAGAGGAAGAGAGACCCAGTACTTC.

This chain uses TRBV4-1 with TRBJ1-2; D uncertain. Germline V lookup: CDR1 MGHRA, CDR2 YSYEKL. With 0 bases removed from V and 5 bases from J, the gap between germline ends came to 13 bases. CDR3 length: 15 amino acids. CDR3 residues: CASSQEFYRPYGYTF. The CDR3 DNA is TGCGCCAGCAGCCAAGAATTCTATCGGCCGTATGGCTACACCTTC.

This sequence joins TRBV14 and TRBJ2-1, with 7 nucleotides matching TRBD2. Germline lookup yields CDR1 SGHDN and CDR2 FVKESK. Germline trimming cut 4 bases from V and 6 bases from J; bases unmatched to any gene: 0. The CDR3 has 12 residues. The CDR3 here is CASSRGGNEQFF. The DNA of the CDR3 is TGTGCCAGCAGCCGCGGGGGCAATGAGCAGTTCTTC.

The chain joins TRBV6-5 to TRBJ2-5; D gene uncertain. This CDR3 is built from 13 residues. Germline values: CDR1 MNHEY, CDR2 SVGAGI. V was trimmed by 4 bases and J by 5 bases, leaving 11 bases between them. The CDR3 is CASSFTSWETQYF. In DNA, the CDR3 is TGTGCCAGCAGTTTTACGTCTTGGGAGACCCAGTACTTC.

This chain links TRBV6-6 with TRBJ1-1; D is possibly TRBD1 (6 bases). V was pared by 8 bases and J by 0 bases, with 13 bases between. The CDR3 length is 14 residues. Germline V CDR1 and CDR2: MNHNY, SVGAGI (reference sequence). The CDR3 protein is CASRSGGMNTEAFF. The CDR3 region has the DNA TGTGCCAGCCGGTCGGGGGGCATGAACACTGAAGCTTTCTTT.

The chain employs TRBV24-1 and TRBJ2-3; tentatively, D is TRBD1 (6 bases). The germline V gene encodes CDR1 KGHDR and CDR2 SFDVKD. Trimming left V 0 bases short and J 10 bases short, with 19 bases between. There are 16 residues in the CDR3. The CDR3 DNA reads as TGTGCCACCAGTGATTTGAGTCTCGGAGCACAGGGTGCGCAGTATTTT. Translated: CATSDLSLGAQGAQYF.

V usage is TRBV23-1 and J usage is TRBJ2-3; the D gene is possibly TRBD1 (6 bases). TRBV23-1 is an ORF, and what it does is uncertain. The CDR3 is made up of 14 amino acids. V dropped 6 bases and J dropped 0 bases, with 10 bases sitting between them. CDR3 in DNA: TGCGCCAGCAGGAAGGACAGTAGCACAGATACGCAGTATTTT. It yields the protein CASRKDSSTDTQYF.

As concerns this clone: This same CDR3 is encoded by further DNA sequences in the sample. This chain connects TRBV5-1 to TRBJ2-2; D is ambiguous. Per the germline V gene, CDR1 is SGHRS and CDR2 is YFSETQ. This CDR3 is built from 14 residues. The V end was cut by 0 bases, the J end by 3 bases, with 6 bases between. The CDR3: CASSLDVYTGELFF. CDR3 sequence (DNA): TGCGCCAGCAGCTTGGACGTTTACACCGGGGAGCTGTTTTTT.

The chain recombines TRBV4-1 with TRBJ1-2, with 8 bases matching TRBD1. The V and J ends lost 1 base and 7 bases, in that order; junction bases with no gene match: 14. Germline CDR1 and CDR2: MGHRA and YSYEKL. CDR3 size: 17 residues. In DNA, the CDR3 is TGCGCCAGCAGCCAAGGGGATGAATTGCAGGGGGCGCTTGGCTACACCTTC. Protein: CASSQGDELQGALGYTF.

This chain joins TRBV3-1 (or the pseudogene TRBV3-2) and TRBJ2-1, with a weak D call TRBD2 (7 bases). CDR3 length: 16 amino acids. Germline values: CDR1 LGHDT, CDR2 YNNKEL (reference sequence). V was clipped by 2 bases and J by 1 base, with 12 bases between them. CDR3 sequence reads: CASSQRGGASYNEQFF. The CDR3, as DNA: TGTGCCAGCAGCCAAAGGGGGGGTGCATCCTACAATGAGCAGTTCTTC.

The chain carries TRBV5-4 and TRBJ2-3; TRBD2 matches at 8 bases. This CDR3 region has 15 residues. V was pared by 2 bases and J by 3 bases, with 5 bases of the junction left unmatched. CDR1 is SGHNT and CDR2 is YYREEE in the germline V gene (reference sequence). The CDR3 here is CASSLWTGGTDTQYF. For the CDR3, the DNA is TGTGCCAGCAGCTTATGGACGGGGGGGACAGATACGCAGTATTTT. The variable domain in full, completed from reference TRBV5-4 and TRBJ2-3, reads ETGVTQSPTHLIKTRGQQVTLRCSSQSGHNTVSWYQQALGQGPQFIFQYYREEENGRGNFPPRFSGLQFPNYSSELNVNALELDDSALYLCASSLWTGGTDTQYFGPGTRLTVL.

A single count supports this clone. The chain joins TRBV18 to TRBJ2-4, with 7 bases aligning to TRBD1. V shed 5 bases and J 0 bases; nucleotides not matched to a gene: 7. Germline-derived CDR1 and CDR2 are KGHSH and LQKENI. The CDR3 covers 16 residues. The chain's CDR3 is CASSGQAPSAKNIQYF. The CDR3 DNA follows: TGTGCCAGCTCAGGACAGGCGCCCTCAGCCAAAAACATTCAGTACTTC. Full variable domain (missing parts from reference TRBV18 and TRBJ2-4): NAGVMQNPRHLVRRRGQEARLRCSPMKGHSHVYWYRQLPEEGLKFMVYLQKENIIDESGMPKERFSAEFPKEGPSILRIQQVVRGDSAAYFCASSGQAPSAKNIQYFGAGTRLSVL.

This sequence joins TRBV6-5 and TRBJ1-5; D perhaps matches TRBD1 (5 bases). The CDR3 sequence is 12 residues long. Trimming stripped 6 bases from V and 6 bases from J, with 9 bases between. Germline CDR1 and CDR2: MNHEY and SVGAGI. CDR3 sequence (DNA): TGTGCCAGCAGCCACGGGGGTCAGCCCCAGCATTTT. It yields the protein CASSHGGQPQHF.

The rearrangement joins TRBV10-1 to TRBJ2-2; D could derive from TRBD1 or TRBD2 (5 bases each). The ends were cut back, 4 bases at V and 4 bases at J, with 22 bases in the middle. Per the germline V gene, CDR1 is WNHNN and CDR2 is SYGVQD (reference sequence). This CDR3 is built from 18 residues. Here the CDR3 DNA reads TGCGCCAGCAGTGTTGGCGTTTTTACCGGGACCCTCACCGGGGAGCTGTTTTTT. Protein: CASSVGVFTGTLTGELFF.

The rearrangement links TRBV5-1 to TRBJ2-3, with TRBD1 identical over 7 bases. After removal of 5 bases from V and 4 bases from J, the junction contained 10 bases not matched to a gene. This CDR3 region has 15 residues. Germline CDR1 SGHRS, CDR2 YFSETQ. The CDR3 is CASRGPGQSPDTQYF. The CDR3 DNA follows: TGCGCCAGCAGGGGGCCGGGACAGTCCCCAGATACGCAGTATTTT.

The rearrangement joins TRBV4-1 to TRBJ2-7; possible D gene TRBD2, 6 bases. Germline V lookup: CDR1 MGHRA, CDR2 YSYEKL. This CDR3 is built from 14 residues. Deletions cut 1 base from V and 7 bases from J, with 14 bases between. The CDR3 DNA follows: TGCGCCAGCAGCCAAGGGGGGGTCGAGAGTGAGCAGTACGTC. As protein: CASSQGGVESEQYV.

The chain employs TRBV5-1 and TRBJ1-1; unclear D gene. This CDR3 comprises 16 residues. The germline V gene has CDR1 SGHRS and CDR2 YFSETQ. The V end lost 5 bases, the J end lost 1 base, and 18 bases lay between the germline ends. CDR3 bases: TGCGCCAGCAGATCGGGGTTCGGACTGGAGAACACTGAAGCTTTCTTT. Residues: CASRSGFGLENTEAFF.

In its sample, this clone was seen a few times. The chain carries TRBV5-1 and TRBJ2-7, with 9 bases matching TRBD1. The CDR3 runs 17 residues. The germline CDR1 and CDR2 sequences are SGHRS and YFSETQ. V lost 1 base, J lost 3 bases, and 11 bases stayed unmatched. CDR3 in DNA: TGCGCCAGCAGCTTGTGGTACAGGGGGCCGCCAAGCTACGAGCAGTACGTC. Protein product: CASSLWYRGPPSYEQYV.

There are a few counts of this clone. The rearrangement joins TRBV2 to TRBJ1-1; no firm D call. CDR3 length: 13 amino acids. V shed 8 bases and J shed 0 bases, with 10 bases lying between them. Germline lookup yields CDR1 SNHLY and CDR2 FYNNEI. CDR3 residues: CASLLQMNTEAFF. Written as DNA, the CDR3 is TGTGCCAGCCTATTACAAATGAACACTGAAGCTTTCTTT.